These 10 T cell receptor beta chains originate from one sample sequenced in a study of T cell responses to AZD1222 COVID-19 vaccine. The repertoire was sequenced with immunoSEQ multiplex PCR; TCRdb's copy has only in-frame clones and lacks some. The table shows over 45,000 clones, with about 89% occurring only once. Sequencing was performed on peripheral blood, taken on day 0 of AZD1222 vaccination. These receptor sequences come from an adult in good health.

The V call is TRBV18, the J call TRBJ1-2, with D maybe TRBD1 (5 bases). The germline gives CDR1 KGHSH, CDR2 LQKENI. V dropped 3 bases and J dropped 7 bases, with 12 bases sitting between them. The CDR3 runs to 13 residues. This CDR3 reads CASSPRQGPGYTF. Written as DNA, the CDR3 is TGTGCCAGCTCACCTAGGCAGGGACCTGGCTACACCTTC.

This sequence joins TRBV30 and TRBJ2-7; the D gene is possibly TRBD1 (7 bases). CDR1 GTSNPN and CDR2 SVGIG come from the germline V gene (reference sequence). The CDR3 sequence is 15 residues long. V lost 2 bases to trimming and J lost 5 bases, with 19 bases between them. The CDR3 loop is CAWSRAGGQGHEQYF. The DNA of the CDR3 is TGTGCCTGGAGTAGGGCAGGGGGGCAGGGACACGAGCAGTACTTC.

The genes are TRBV11-2 and TRBJ2-3; D is ambiguous. The V end was cut by 6 bases, the J end by 5 bases, with 9 bases between. Germline values: CDR1 SGHAT, CDR2 FQNNGV. The CDR3 is 12 amino acids. For the CDR3, the DNA is TGTGCCAGCAGTCAAGAAGGAGATACGCAGTATTTT. Its translation: CASSQEGDTQYF.

The chain links TRBV7-8 to TRBJ1-5; D unresolved. Trimming cost V 1 base and J 0 bases, with 10 bases left between them. CDR1 SGHVS and CDR2 FQNEAQ come from the germline V gene. This CDR3 spans 16 amino acids. The chain's CDR3 is CASSLGNKNSNQPQHF. Here the CDR3 DNA reads TGTGCCAGCAGCTTAGGGAACAAAAATAGCAATCAGCCCCAGCATTTT.

This chain joins TRBV10-1 and TRBJ2-3; D may be TRBD1 or TRBD2 (5 bases each). From germline, CDR1 is WNHNN and CDR2 SYGVQD (reference sequence). The CDR3 extends over 14 amino acids. Trimming cost V 6 bases and J 2 bases, with 12 bases left between them. The CDR3 protein is CASRGRAHTDTQYF. In DNA form, the CDR3 reads TGCGCCAGCAGGGGGCGGGCACACACAGATACGCAGTATTTT.

The J gene is TRBJ2-7, the V gene TRBV27, with D perhaps TRBD1 (6 bases). From germline, CDR1 is MNHEY and CDR2 SMNVEV (reference sequence). The V end lost 6 bases, the J end lost 3 bases, and 15 bases lay between the germline ends. The CDR3 is 14 amino acids. The CDR3 DNA reads TGTGCCAGCAGCCCCGCCCAGGGGTACTACGAGCAGTACTTC. The encoded protein is CASSPAQGYYEQYF.

The chain recombines TRBV7-9 with TRBJ2-7, with a weak D call TRBD2 (5 bases). The CDR3 has 14 residues. V was clipped by 1 base and J by 4 bases, with 11 bases between them. CDR1 is SEHNR and CDR2 is FQNEAQ in the germline V gene (reference sequence). The CDR3 bases are TGTGCCAGCAGCTTAGGTGTAGGCGGGTACGAGCAGTACTTC. It translates to CASSLGVGGYEQYF. Filled out from reference TRBV7-9 and TRBJ2-7, the complete variable domain reads DTGVSQNPRHKITKRGQNVTFRCDPISEHNRLYWYRQTLGQGPEFLTYFQNEAQLEKSRLLSDRFSAERPKGSFSTLEIQRTEQGDSAMYLCASSLGVGGYEQYFGPGTRLTVT.

The chain couples TRBV28 to TRBJ1-2; D is perhaps TRBD1 (5 bases). The CDR3 length is 14 residues. The germline CDR1 and CDR2 sequences are MDHEN and SYDVKM. The V and J ends lost 2 bases and 4 bases respectively, with 11 bases between them. CDR3 residues: CASSLTPDSYGYTF. The CDR3, as DNA: TGTGCCAGCAGTTTAACTCCAGACAGCTATGGCTACACCTTC.

The chain joins TRBV28 to TRBJ1-2; D gene ambiguous. The CDR3 is made up of 14 amino acids. CDR1 MDHEN and CDR2 SYDVKM come from the germline V gene. Trimming cost V 1 base and J 4 bases, with 10 bases left between them. CDR3 nucleotide sequence: TGTGCCAGCAGTTTATATCCACCGGGCTATGGCTACACCTTC. Translation gives CASSLYPPGYGYTF.

V usage is TRBV28 and J usage is TRBJ1-5; 7 bases are a match to TRBD1. This CDR3 contains 15 residues. V trimming: 3 bases; J trimming: 1 base; junction bases outside the gene matches: 3. CDR1 is MDHEN and CDR2 is SYDVKM in the germline V gene. CDR3 sequence reads: CASSFHRGSNQPQHF. The CDR3 nucleotides are TGTGCCAGCAGTTTCCACAGGGGAAGCAATCAGCCCCAGCATTTT. The variable domain in full, completed from reference TRBV28 and TRBJ1-5, reads DVKVTQSSRYLVKRTGEKVFLECVQDMDHENMFWYRQDPGLGLRLIYFSYDVKMKEKGDIPEGYSVSREKKERFSLILESASTNQTSMYLCASSFHRGSNQPQHFGDGTRLSIL.